This T cell receptor (beta chain) was retrieved from a study of shared clonotypes between healthy human individuals. Study-wide context: Serving as donors were two women and three men, whose ages spanned 18 to 49.

The repertoire was sequenced with immunoSEQ multiplex PCR; TCRdb's copy has only in-frame clones and lacks some. This table holds roughly 1,100,000 clones, about 75% found once. Unmatched junction bases numbered 1, after V lost 1 base and J lost 1 base. Looked up from germline, CDR1 is MDHEN and CDR2 is SYDVKM. The CDR3 spans 16 residues. Only a few counts were recorded for this clone. The material sequenced was memory CD4+ T cells sorted from blood. Described subset: CD45RA-negative fraction. The clonotype was recovered from a man younger than 30 in good health. The genes are TRBV28 and TRBJ2-2; TRBD1 aligns across 9 bases. CDR3 in DNA: TGTGCCAGCAGTTTATACAGGGGGCAGAACACCGGGGAGCTGTTTTTT. Its protein product is CASSLYRGQNTGELFF.